This T cell receptor beta chain was documented in a study of blood T cells in healthy people across ages. The extraction recovered at least 5.5 micrograms of total RNA per sample. The trim removed 4 bases at V and 5 bases at J, leaving 4 bases unmatched. There are 14 residues in the CDR3. With a J-beta primer mix and a sample-barcoded 5' primer, a second PCR ran about 7 to 11 cycles. MiXCR, applied by TCRdb to the 5' RACE reads, yields one record per CDR3 protein. Of some 800,000 distinct CDR3 sequences in the sample, 40% to 50% were seen once. The V and J genes are TRBV12-3 or TRBV12-4 and TRBJ1-5; TRBD1 aligns across 8 bases. Sequenced material: blood. The sequence derives from a man aged 60 to 75 in good health. The CDR3 here is CASSYLQGDQPQHF. DNA of the CDR3: TGTGCCAGCAGTTATCTACAGGGGGATCAGCCCCAGCATTTT.